A selection of T cell receptor beta chains follows, all from one sample in a study of OX40 agonist ivuxolimab in advanced cancers. The protocol was immunoSEQ multiplex PCR, while the TCRdb copy is restricted to in-frame clones and leaves out a portion. The sample has roughly 70,000 clones; approximately 83% are singletons. The specimen was CD4+ or CD8+ T cells sorted from blood, collected in a trial of the OX40 agonist ivuxolimab. These receptors were obtained from an adult with an advanced solid tumor such as melanoma, head and neck, liver or kidney cancer. Each CDR3 is given with its conserved first and last residue. D genes are given only for firm matches.

>NA|TRBV30|TRBJ2-5
CAWSVGGETQYF
>NA|TRBV11-2|TRBJ2-1
CASSLELLSYNEQFF
>NA|TRBV19|TRBJ1-1
CASSRTVNTEAFF
>TRBD1|TRBV7-9|TRBJ2-4
CASSRTGTGGLNIQYF
>NA|TRBV19|TRBJ2-6
CASSIVAAGANVLTF
>NA|TRBV5-1|TRBJ1-2
CASSPREESGYTF
>NA|TRBV30|TRBJ1-5
CAWSRQGNQPQHF
>NA|TRBV27|TRBJ2-4
CASTPMTANSKNIQYF
>NA|TRBV2|TRBJ2-7
CASNEWGGREQYF
>NA|TRBV5-6|TRBJ2-3
CASSLGSNSGTGTQYF
>NA|TRBV6-1|TRBJ2-4
CASSEIAKNIQYF
>NA|TRBV27|TRBJ1-6
CASSLTANSPLHF
>NA|TRBV6-5|TRBJ1-1
CASSARMDMNTEAFF
>NA|TRBV7-9|TRBJ1-1
CASSLGHLNTEAFF
>NA|TRBV4-1|TRBJ2-2
CASSRAPGVNTGELFF
>NA|TRBV5-1|TRBJ2-1
CASSLDPQSSYNEQFF
>TRBD1|TRBV30|TRBJ1-5
CAWSVQGNPYQPQHF
>NA|TRBV7-9|TRBJ1-4
CASSLLSLSGEKLFF
>NA|TRBV5-1|TRBJ2-5
CASSSGLPGQTQYF
>NA|TRBV19|TRBJ2-3
CASSIAQGTDTQYF
>NA|TRBV18|TRBJ1-3
CASSPDSGNTIYF
>TRBD2|TRBV5-1|TRBJ2-2
CASSLSSGNTGELFF
>NA|TRBV4-1|TRBJ2-7
CASSQDNGGSPYEQYF
>NA|TRBV28|TRBJ2-5
CASSYGPLRRDSMYF
>NA|TRBV7-2|TRBJ2-6
CASSARGTSGANVLTF
>NA|TRBV4-3|TRBJ1-4
CASSQGGAGRGEKLFF
>TRBD2|TRBV18|TRBJ2-5
CASSPSSGQETQYF
>TRBD1|TRBV2|TRBJ2-2
CASRGTGGHTGELFF
>TRBD1|TRBV2|TRBJ1-2
CASSGIGQGNYGYTF
>NA|TRBV28|TRBJ1-1
CASSGPGSGTEAFF
>TRBD2|TRBV19|TRBJ2-5
CASSIGATSGAQETQYF
>TRBD2|TRBV6-1|TRBJ2-7
CATWTGTSGSYEQYF
>NA|TRBV18|TRBJ1-1
CASSSLGGTEAFF
>NA|TRBV18|TRBJ2-5
CASSPDRLGETQYF
>NA|TRBV7-2|TRBJ2-7
CASSLSGSDEQYF
>NA|TRBV5-1|TRBJ1-1
CASSLDGWTEAFF
>NA|TRBV2|TRBJ2-5
CASSGTGAPGETQYF
>NA|TRBV7-2|TRBJ2-3
CASSLFTDTQYF
>NA|TRBV28|TRBJ1-1
CASIARDTEAFF
>NA|TRBV29-1|TRBJ2-1
CSVASYKNEQFF
>NA|TRBV19|TRBJ1-1
CASSARGGTEAFF
>NA|TRBV25-1|TRBJ1-5
CASSLVTQPQHF
>NA|TRBV6-5|TRBJ2-7
CASSPGSPYEQYF
>TRBD1|TRBV5-1|TRBJ1-5
CASSSGTGEQPQHF
>TRBD1|TRBV29-1|TRBJ1-2
CSVGQNYGYTF
>NA|TRBV9|TRBJ1-3
CASSVGRDLEGNTIYF
>NA|TRBV7-2|TRBJ2-5
CASSFGGETQYF
>TRBD2|TRBV25-1|TRBJ2-7
CASSTSGSYEQYF
>TRBD2|TRBV29-1|TRBJ2-3
CSVGTVAGGGDTQYF
>NA|TRBV5-1|TRBJ2-2
CASSSASTGELFF
>NA|TRBV7-2|TRBJ2-7
CASSLAPLSATSYEQYF
>TRBD1|TRBV18|TRBJ2-3
CASSQGTGTDTQYF
>TRBD1|TRBV6-5|TRBJ2-7
CASSYSRTGDSEQYF
>NA|TRBV27|TRBJ1-2
CASTPYGTTNYGYTF
>NA|TRBV18|TRBJ1-3
CASSPGDPGSGNTIYF
>TRBD1|TRBV2|TRBJ1-4
CASSDTGGFKLFF
>TRBD2|TRBV5-4|TRBJ2-2
CASSFSGGAFTGELFF
>TRBD2|TRBV5-1|TRBJ2-7
CASTLTSNSYEQYF
>NA|TRBV19|TRBJ1-2
CASTPLRGADYGYTF